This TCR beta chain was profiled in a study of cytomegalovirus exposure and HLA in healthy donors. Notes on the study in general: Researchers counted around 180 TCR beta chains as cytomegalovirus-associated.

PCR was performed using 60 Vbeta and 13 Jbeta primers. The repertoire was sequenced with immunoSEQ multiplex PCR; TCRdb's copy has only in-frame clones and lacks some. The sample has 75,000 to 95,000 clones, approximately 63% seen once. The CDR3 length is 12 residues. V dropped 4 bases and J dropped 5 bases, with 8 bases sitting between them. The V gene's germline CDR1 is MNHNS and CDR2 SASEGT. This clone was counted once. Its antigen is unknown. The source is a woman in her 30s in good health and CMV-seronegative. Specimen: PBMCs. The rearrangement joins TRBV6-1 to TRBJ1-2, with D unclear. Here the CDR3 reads CASSGGFYGYTF. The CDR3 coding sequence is TGTGCCAGCAGTGGAGGGTTTTATGGCTACACCTTC.